One and the same sample provided the 23 T cell receptor beta chains below, sequenced in a study of long-term antiretroviral therapy in people with HIV. The libraries were made with immunoSEQ v3.0 at survey level. TCRdb's copy holds only in-frame clones and misses some; the assay was immunoSEQ multiplex PCR. The sample carries 11,000 to 15,000 clones, 75% to 85% recorded once. The material was unsorted PBMCs, obtained 3.2 years before starting antiretroviral therapy. These receptors all stem from a man aged 40-50 years with HIV.

V is TRBV13 and J is TRBJ1-2; 9 bases map to TRBD1. V was clipped by 4 bases and J by 6 bases; unmatched bases: 9. The CDR3 spans 15 residues. Per the germline V gene, CDR1 is PRHDT and CDR2 is FYEKMQ (reference sequence). CDR3 nucleotide sequence: TGTGCCAGCAGCTCGGGGACAGGGACTTTTCATGGCTACACCTTC. It specifies CASSSGTGTFHGYTF.

Details on this clone: An end of the junction does not agree with germline; a read error may underlie this. This chain connects TRBV2 to TRBJ2-5; 9 bases map to TRBD1. The CDR3 totals 15 residues. Germline lookup yields CDR1 SNHLY and CDR2 FYNNEI. This chain's CDR3 is CASREGTGLKETQYF. The CDR3 DNA is TGTGCCAGCAGAGAAGGGACAGGGCTTAAAGAGACCCAGTACTTC.

The chain combines TRBV6-5 with TRBJ1-4; the match to TRBD1 covers 7 bases. This CDR3 contains 16 residues. The trim removed 4 bases at V and 3 bases at J, leaving 8 bases unmatched. Per germline, CDR1 MNHEY and CDR2 SVGAGI. CDR3: CASSSTGVGANEKLFF. CDR3 coding DNA: TGTGCCAGCAGTTCCACAGGGGTCGGGGCTAATGAAAAACTGTTTTTT.

J is TRBJ1-1 and V is TRBV2; D possibly corresponds to TRBD1 (6 bases). Germline values: CDR1 SNHLY, CDR2 FYNNEI. V dropped 6 bases and J dropped 4 bases, with 12 bases sitting between them. The CDR3 has 13 residues. The CDR3 DNA follows: TGTGCCAGCAGCGGGGGGGCGGTCACTGAAGCTTTCTTT. It translates to CASSGGAVTEAFF.

The V gene is TRBV14, the J gene TRBJ1-1; D is perhaps TRBD1 (6 bases). The length of the CDR3 is 12 residues. Trimming took 7 bases from V and 4 from J, leaving 10 bases between them. Germline V gene lookup returns CDR1 SGHDN and CDR2 FVKESK. The CDR3 sequence: CASKRGSTEAFF. CDR3 in DNA: TGTGCCAGCAAGAGGGGGAGCACTGAAGCTTTCTTT.

V and J are TRBV4-2 and TRBJ1-2; D gene uncertain. The CDR3 runs 16 residues. CDR1 is LGHNA and CDR2 is YNFKEQ in the germline V gene. Between the trimmed V and J ends, which lost 0 bases and 4 bases, there was a span of 15 bases. CDR3 in amino acids: CASSQDWGPHGYGYTF. Here the CDR3 DNA reads TGTGCCAGCAGCCAAGATTGGGGTCCCCATGGCTATGGCTACACCTTC.

The rearrangement links TRBV21-1 to TRBJ2-7. TRBV21-1 is termed a pseudogene. The CDR3 loop spans 15 amino acids. CDR3: CASSFLGWSSYEQYF. CDR3 bases: TGTGCCAGCAGCTTTCTAGGGTGGAGCTCCTACGAGCAGTACTTC.

The chain uses TRBV25-1 and TRBJ2-2; D is ambiguous. This CDR3 contains 14 residues. Germline V gives CDR1 MGHDK, CDR2 SYGVNS. Trimming took off 4 bases at V and 1 base at J, with 7 bases between the two ends. The DNA of the CDR3 is TGTGCCAGCAGTGGGCGGCTGAACACCGGGGAGCTGTTTTTT. It encodes CASSGRLNTGELFF.

This clone qualifies as medium-sized. The gene calls are TRBV5-6 and TRBJ1-2; no reliable D call. Germline values: CDR1 SGHDT, CDR2 YYEEEE. V lost 2 bases and J lost 3, with 17 bases in between. The CDR3 length is 16 residues. The CDR3 sequence: CASSFWPPDYDYGYTF. In DNA, the CDR3 is TGTGCCAGCAGCTTTTGGCCCCCCGACTATGACTATGGCTACACCTTC.

The CDR3 DNA follows: TGTGCCAGCACAACTTCTGAGACAGGGCTGTGGCCCGGGGAGCTGTTTTTT. Translation gives CASTTSETGLWPGELFF. This chain uses TRBV5-8 with TRBJ2-2, with 7 bases identical to TRBD1. CDR1 is SGHTS and CDR2 is YDEGEE in the germline V gene. This CDR3 has 17 residues. The V gene end was trimmed by 6 bases and the J gene end by 6 bases; junction bases not matched to a gene: 17. The full variable domain, rest sourced from reference TRBV5-8 and TRBJ2-2, is EAGVTQSPTHLIKTRGQQATLRCSPISGHTSVYWYQQALGLGLQFLLWYDEGEERNRGNFPPRFSGRQFPNYSSELNVNALELEDSALYLCASTTSETGLWPGELFFGEGSRLTVL.

The J gene is TRBJ1-2, the V gene TRBV6-5; D might be TRBD1 (5 bases). V lost 4 bases to trimming and J lost 3 bases, with 15 bases between them. This CDR3 region has 15 residues. Germline-derived CDR1 and CDR2 are MNHEY and SVGAGI. The CDR3 protein is CASSSGRRGDYGYTF. The CDR3 bases are TGTGCCAGCAGTTCGGGGCGACGAGGCGACTATGGCTACACCTTC.

The chain employs TRBV7-3 and TRBJ1-2, with TRBD1 matching 11 bases. The CDR3 contains 15 residues. V gave up 6 bases and J gave up 2 bases; unmatched junction bases: 5. The germline V gene encodes CDR1 SGHTA and CDR2 FQGTGA. The CDR3 loop reads CASRPRTGGNYGYTF. Written as DNA, the CDR3 is TGTGCCAGCAGACCCCGGACAGGGGGCAACTATGGCTACACCTTC.

The DNA of the CDR3 is TGTGCCAGCAGCTTGGTGGGGAAAGAGACCCAGTACTTC. The encoded protein is CASSLVGKETQYF. V is TRBV5-6 and J is TRBJ2-5; no clear D gene. Germline V CDR1 and CDR2: SGHDT, YYEEEE. The CDR3 runs to 13 residues. V dropped 0 bases and J dropped 3 bases, with 6 bases sitting between them.

This clone was observed once. This chain joins TRBV2 and TRBJ2-7, with D uncertain. Looked up from germline, CDR1 is SNHLY and CDR2 is FYNNEI. V was shortened by 0 bases and J by 8 bases, with 17 bases between the two germline ends. The CDR3 loop spans 15 amino acids. The CDR3 loop reads CASSEALLGQSKQYF. The CDR3 bases are TGTGCCAGCAGTGAAGCGCTTTTGGGCCAATCTAAGCAGTACTTC.

This clone was seen only a few times. Given the absence of the conserved phenylalanine or tryptophan at the CDR3 end, a read error is likely. It is unclear where the CDR3 begins or ends on the DNA, so no DNA is shown, and the CDR3 is as TCRdb lists it. This chain joins TRBV5-1 and TRBJ2-7. The CDR3 region is 11 residues in length, termini included. Germline CDR1 reads SGHRS; CDR2 reads YFSETQ. CDR3 protein: CASSLARKNRS.

This sequence joins TRBV7-9 and TRBJ1-4; 10 positions agree with TRBD1. This CDR3 contains 15 residues. CDR1 and CDR2 (germline): SEHNR, FQNEAQ (reference sequence). The ends lost 5 bases at V and 4 bases at J; junction bases unmatched: 4. In DNA form, the CDR3 reads TGTGCCAGCAGCCCCGGGGACAGGGGTAATGAAAAACTGTTTTTT. Translation: CASSPGDRGNEKLFF.

V is TRBV29-1 and J is TRBJ1-1, with TRBD1 as a possible D gene (6 bases). The CDR3 sequence is 12 residues long. CDR1 is SQVTM and CDR2 is ANQGSEA in the germline V gene. Trimming left V 3 bases short and J 7 bases short, with 12 bases between. CDR3 sequence (DNA): TGCAGCGTTGAGACAGGAGGTAATGAAGCTTTCTTT. Residues: CSVETGGNEAFF.

The CDR3 spells CASSYSGNEKLFF. Here the CDR3 DNA reads TGTGCCAGCAGTTACTCGGGTAATGAAAAACTGTTTTTT. This sequence joins TRBV6-5 and TRBJ1-4; D is ambiguous. The germline CDR1 and CDR2 sequences are MNHEY and SVGAGI. This CDR3 spans 13 amino acids. Deletions cut 0 bases from V and 4 bases from J, with 3 bases between.

The rearrangement links TRBV5-1 to TRBJ2-7; TRBD1 matches at 7 bases. The trim removed 0 bases at V and 2 bases at J, leaving 5 bases unmatched. Germline CDR1 SGHRS, CDR2 YFSETQ. This CDR3 spans 15 amino acids. The DNA for the CDR3 is TGCGCCAGCAGCTTGGGACAGGGATCCCCCTACGAGCAGTACTTC. As protein: CASSLGQGSPYEQYF.

The genes are TRBV2 and TRBJ1-5; D perhaps matches TRBD1 (5 bases). V gave up 4 bases and J gave up 0 bases, with 10 bases separating them. The CDR3 is 15 amino acids. Germline-derived CDR1 and CDR2 are SNHLY and FYNNEI. The CDR3 sequence is CASSGGRGSNQPQHF. The CDR3 nucleotides are TGTGCCAGCAGTGGGGGGAGGGGTAGCAATCAGCCCCAGCATTTT.

This clone is large (0.1 to 1%) in the sample. The chain carries TRBV10-3 and TRBJ2-2; a possible D gene is TRBD2 (5 bases). Germline loops: CDR1 ENHRY, CDR2 SYGVKD. There are 14 residues in the CDR3. Trimming removed 6 bases at V and 10 bases at J, with 18 bases between. CDR3 protein: CAISLRVTGSELFF. The CDR3 DNA follows: TGTGCCATCAGCCTGAGGGTCACCGGGTCGGAGCTGTTTTTT.

This clone showed up just a few times. V gene TRBV19 combines with J gene TRBJ1-1; no clear D gene. V was trimmed by 0 bases and J by 1 base, leaving 3 bases between them. CDR3 size: 13 residues. Germline V lookup: CDR1 LNHDA, CDR2 SQIVND (reference sequence). The CDR3 nucleotides are TGTGCCAGTAGTATAGAAGGGAACACTGAAGCTTTCTTT. It yields the protein CASSIEGNTEAFF.

The chain combines TRBV5-1 with TRBJ2-1; D assignment may be TRBD1 or TRBD2 (5 bases each). Trimming removed 4 bases at V and 3 bases at J, with 14 bases between. This CDR3 has 15 amino acids. Per germline, CDR1 SGHRS and CDR2 YFSETQ. CDR3 in DNA: TGCGCCAGCAGCACCTCCGGGACGAACTACAATGAGCAGTTCTTC. Translated, it gives CASSTSGTNYNEQFF.